A single sample is the source of the 16 T cell receptor beta chains below, sequenced in a study of T cells in women clearing cervical HPV infection. The repertoire was sequenced with immunoSEQ multiplex PCR; TCRdb's copy has only in-frame clones and lacks some. This table holds some 20,000 clones. Sequencing was done on a sample of blood buffy coat. Source of these receptors: a woman between 18 and 70 years old with a cervical HPV16 infection that either progressed to CIN3+ or cleared (not recorded which).

Worth noting for this clone: The read gets to within 3 residues of the CDR3 end, and the germline J gene fills in the rest. This rearrangement joins TRBV2 to TRBJ1-4, with TRBD1 matching over 11 bases. The CDR3 has 14 residues. The V and J ends lost 6 bases and 8 bases, in that order; junction bases with no gene match: 5. The germline V gene encodes CDR1 SNHLY and CDR2 FYNNEI. The sequenced CDR3 bases are TGTGCCAGCAGGGGACAGGGGGTAGTAGAAAAA. Its translation is CASRGQGVVEK. The entire CDR3 protein is CASRGQGVVEKLFF.

On this clone itself: The read terminates 3 residues before the CDR3 end, so the remaining end is supplied by the germline J gene. This chain connects TRBV19 to TRBJ2-2; 12 bases line up with TRBD2. The CDR3 is 17 residues long. CDR1 is LNHDA, CDR2 SQIVND, per germline (reference sequence). J lost 6 bases, V lost 6 bases, and 11 bases had no gene match. Incomplete CDR3 DNA: TGTGCCAGTAGCTCGCTATTTCTAGCGGGAGGGCCCGGGGAG. It translates to CASSSLFLAGGPGE. The entire CDR3 protein reads CASSSLFLAGGPGELFF.

Notes on this clone: The read terminates 3 residues ahead of where the CDR3 ends, so the germline J gene completes it. This rearrangement joins TRBV29-1 to TRBJ1-2, with unresolved D. This CDR3 comprises 13 residues. V lost 3 bases and J 7 bases, leaving 15 bases between the germline ends. Germline V gives CDR1 SQVTM, CDR2 ANQGSEA. CDR3 sequence reads: CSVDGTRGGGYTF. The sequenced part of the CDR3 DNA is TGCAGCGTTGACGGCACTCGAGGCGGTGGC.

To note about this clone: The read halts 3 residues ahead of the CDR3 end, with the missing end drawn from the germline J gene. This chain links TRBV19 with TRBJ2-1, with TRBD2 matching 9 bases. The trim removed 10 bases at V and 6 bases at J, leaving 13 bases unmatched. The CDR3 length is 15 residues. The germline CDR1 and CDR2 sequences are LNHDA and SQIVND (reference sequence). The sequenced part of the CDR3 DNA is TGTGCCACAGGAAGGAGCGGGGGGATAGGCAATGAG. This sequence encodes CATGRSGGIGNE. In full, the CDR3 reads CATGRSGGIGNEQFF.

Remarks on this clone: The read stops 3 residues short of the end of the CDR3; the missing end is completed from the germline J gene. J is TRBJ2-3 and V is TRBV19; D is uncertain. The CDR3 contains 13 residues. Germline CDR1 and CDR2: LNHDA and SQIVND (reference sequence). V was cut by 3 bases and J by 2 bases, with 6 bases left in between. The chain's CDR3 is CASSIQDTDTQYF. The sequenced part of the CDR3 DNA is TGTGCCAGTAGTATTCAGGACACAGATACG.

In the case of this clone: The observed sequence ends 3 residues before the CDR3 terminus, with the missing tail filled in from the germline J gene. This chain joins TRBV29-1 and TRBJ2-5, with 8 bases fitting TRBD2. The CDR3 is 15 residues long. CDR1 and CDR2 (germline): SQVTM, ANQGSEA. CDR3 DNA (partial): TGCAGCGTCGAACCCCCGAGCGGGGGTTTACAAACC. This encodes CSVEPPSGGLQT. The full CDR3 protein is CSVEPPSGGLQTQYF.

On this clone: The read stops 3 residues short of the end of the CDR3; the missing end is completed from the germline J gene. The chain recombines TRBV29-1 with TRBJ1-2, with 9 positions matching TRBD1. V dropped 6 bases and J dropped 2; count of bases not matched to a gene: 4. CDR3 length: 13 amino acids. Germline CDR1 reads SQVTM; CDR2 reads ANQGSEA. Partial CDR3 DNA: TGCAGCGTCGCCGGGACAGGGAACTATGGC. Translating gives CSVAGTGNYG. The full CDR3 reads CSVAGTGNYGYTF.

As regards this clone: The observed sequence ends 3 residues before the CDR3 terminus, with the missing tail filled in from the germline J gene. The chain combines TRBV20-1 with TRBJ2-5; TRBD2 matches at 9 bases. CDR1 and CDR2 (germline): DFQATT, SNEGSKA (reference sequence). The ends lost 1 base at V and 5 bases at J; junction bases unmatched: 8. CDR3 size: 15 residues. CDR3 sequence: CSARVVAGGLETQYF. The CDR3 bases that were read are TGCAGTGCTAGAGTTGTCGCGGGGGGGTTGGAGACC.

Turning to this clone: The read gets to within 3 residues of the CDR3 end, and the germline J gene fills in the rest. The chain has TRBV7-9 and TRBJ1-2; 7 bases are shared with TRBD1. Germline V lookup: CDR1 SEHNR, CDR2 FQNEAQ (reference sequence). J gave up 4 bases and V 4 bases, and 6 bases lay outside the gene matches. CDR3 length: 14 amino acids. CDR3 loop: CASSSGTAGYGYTF. The covered CDR3 bases are TGTGCCAGCAGCTCCGGGACAGCGGGCTATGGC.

As for this clone: The read terminates 3 residues ahead of where the CDR3 ends, so the germline J gene completes it. This chain links TRBV10-3 with TRBJ2-3; the D gene is possibly TRBD2 (5 bases). Trimming stripped 2 bases from V and 4 bases from J, with 10 bases between. The CDR3 covers 14 residues. CDR1 and CDR2 from the germline V gene are ENHRY and SYGVKD. The CDR3 bases that were read are TGTGCCATCAGTGAGATCTACGGGGCAGATACG. Its translation: CAISEIYGADT. The whole CDR3 sequence reads CAISEIYGADTQYF.

In regard to this clone: Read sequence stops 3 residues before the CDR3 end, and the germline J gene provides the missing end. This rearrangement joins TRBV29-1 to TRBJ1-1; D is uncertain. CDR3 length: 13 amino acids. V lost 7 bases and J lost 1, with 13 bases in between. Per germline, CDR1 SQVTM and CDR2 ANQGSEA. The part of the CDR3 DNA that was read is TGCAGCGCCCCAACGGCGGGGAACACTGAA. Residues: CSAPTAGNTE. The entire CDR3 is CSAPTAGNTEAFF.

With respect to this clone: The read terminates 3 residues ahead of where the CDR3 ends, so the germline J gene completes it. V usage is TRBV7-9 and J usage is TRBJ1-6; D is possibly TRBD1 (5 bases). This CDR3 is 15 amino acids long. V lost 1 base to trimming and J lost 7 bases, with 11 bases between them. Germline CDR1 and CDR2: SEHNR and FQNEAQ (reference sequence). CDR3 DNA, as far as it was read: TGTGCCAGCAGCTTAGGAACGGGGGTAAATTCACCC. Translated: CASSLGTGVNSP. The whole CDR3 protein is CASSLGTGVNSPLHF.

A note on this clone: The read gets to within 3 residues of the CDR3 end, and the germline J gene fills in the rest. The V and J genes are TRBV10-2 and TRBJ1-5; D gene unclear. From germline, CDR1 is WSHSY and CDR2 SAAADI. The CDR3 consists of 14 residues. V lost 0 bases to trimming and J lost 7 bases, with 10 bases between them. CDR3 DNA (partial): TGCGCCAGCAGTGAGTCATCTTTAGTCCAGCCC. Amino acid sequence: CASSESSLVQP. Given in full, the CDR3 is CASSESSLVQPQHF.

With respect to this clone: The CDR3 extends 3 residues past the end of the read, so its final part is completed from the germline J gene. This chain uses TRBV28 with TRBJ1-2, with D uncertain. Deletions cut 4 bases from V and 4 bases from J, with 13 bases between. This CDR3 spans 14 amino acids. In germline, CDR1 is MDHEN, CDR2 SYDVKM. Partial CDR3 DNA: TGTGCCAGCAGTTCCGGCGGGAAGGCCTATGGC. It is translated as CASSSGGKAYG. The CDR3 reads in full as CASSSGGKAYGYTF.

A remark on this clone: From the germline J gene comes the end of the CDR3, since the read stops 3 residues before it. J is TRBJ2-4 and V is TRBV7-9; TRBD1 is a possible D gene (6 bases). Germline CDR1 reads SEHNR; CDR2 reads FQNEAQ (reference sequence). The length of the CDR3 is 15 residues. The chain's CDR3 is CASRLTGNRDYGQYF. CDR3 bases read: TGTGCCAGCAGGCTGACGGGGAACAGGGATTATGGT. Drawing the rest from reference TRBV7-9 and TRBJ2-4, the complete variable domain is DTGVSQNPRHKITKRGQNVTFRCDPISEHNRLYWYRQTLGQGPEFLTYFQNEAQLEKSRLLSDRFSAERPKGSFSTLEIQRTEQGDSAMYLCASRLTGNRDYGQYFGAGTRLSVL.

On this clone itself: The sequenced fragment ends 3 residues before the CDR3 boundary, so the rest is inferred from the germline J gene. This chain links TRBV30 with TRBJ2-1; 7 bases match TRBD2. This CDR3 is 11 amino acids long. Germline V CDR1 and CDR2: GTSNPN, SVGIG (reference sequence). V dropped 5 bases and J dropped 9; count of bases not matched to a gene: 4. The covered CDR3 bases are TGTGCCTGGGCGCGGGAGTCTGAG. It is translated as CAWARESE. The CDR3 in full is CAWARESEQFF.